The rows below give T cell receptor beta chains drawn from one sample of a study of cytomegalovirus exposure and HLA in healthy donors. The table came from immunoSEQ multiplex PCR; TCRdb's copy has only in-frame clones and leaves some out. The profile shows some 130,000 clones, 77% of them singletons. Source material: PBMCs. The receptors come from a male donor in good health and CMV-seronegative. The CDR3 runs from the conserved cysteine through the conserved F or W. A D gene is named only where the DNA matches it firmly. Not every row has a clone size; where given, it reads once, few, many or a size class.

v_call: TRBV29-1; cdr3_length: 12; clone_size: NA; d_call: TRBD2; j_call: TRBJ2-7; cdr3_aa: CSVELGGWEQYF; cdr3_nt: TGCAGCGTTGAATTGGGGGGGTGGGAGCAGTACTTC
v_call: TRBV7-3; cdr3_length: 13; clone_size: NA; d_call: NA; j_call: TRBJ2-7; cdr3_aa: CASSQDSSYEQYF; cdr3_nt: TGTGCCAGCAGCCAGGACAGTTCCTACGAGCAGTACTTC
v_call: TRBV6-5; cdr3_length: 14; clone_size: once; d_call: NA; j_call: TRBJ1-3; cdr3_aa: CASRQVNSGNTIYF; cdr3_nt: TGTGCCAGCAGGCAGGTTAACTCTGGAAACACCATATATTTT
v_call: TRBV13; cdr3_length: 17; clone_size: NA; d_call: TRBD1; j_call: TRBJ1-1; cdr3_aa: CASSQMKQGAPDTEAFF; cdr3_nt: TGTGCCAGCAGCCAAATGAAACAGGGGGCGCCGGACACTGAAGCTTTCTTT
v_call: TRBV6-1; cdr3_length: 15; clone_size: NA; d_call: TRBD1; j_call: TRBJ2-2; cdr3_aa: CASDYRGPNTGELFF; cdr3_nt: TGTGCCAGCGACTACAGGGGGCCGAACACCGGGGAGCTGTTTTTT
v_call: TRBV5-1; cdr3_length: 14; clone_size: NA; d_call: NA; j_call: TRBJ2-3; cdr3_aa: CASTSGPSTDTQYF; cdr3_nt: TGCGCCAGCACAAGCGGCCCTAGCACAGATACGCAGTATTTT
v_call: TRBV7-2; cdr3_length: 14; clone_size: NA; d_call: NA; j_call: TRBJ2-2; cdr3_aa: CASNRQTNTGELFF; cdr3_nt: TGTGCCAGCAATCGACAGACCAACACCGGGGAGCTGTTTTTT
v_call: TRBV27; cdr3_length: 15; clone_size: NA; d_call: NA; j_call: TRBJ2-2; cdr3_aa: CASSFWTKNTGELFF; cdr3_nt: TGTGCCAGCAGTTTCTGGACTAAGAACACCGGGGAGCTGTTTTTT
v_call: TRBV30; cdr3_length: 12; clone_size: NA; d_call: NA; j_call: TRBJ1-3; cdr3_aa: CAWRLGGNTIYF; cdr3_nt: TGTGCCTGGAGGTTGGGGGGGAACACCATATATTTT
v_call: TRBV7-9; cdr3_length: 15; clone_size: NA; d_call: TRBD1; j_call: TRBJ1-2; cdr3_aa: CASSSGLDRAGGYTF; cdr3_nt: TGTGCCAGCAGCTCCGGCCTGGACAGGGCGGGCGGCTACACCTTC
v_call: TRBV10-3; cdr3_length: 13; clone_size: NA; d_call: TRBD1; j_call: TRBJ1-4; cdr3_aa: CAARQGAGEKLFF; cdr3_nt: TGTGCCGCCCGACAGGGGGCGGGTGAAAAACTGTTTTTT
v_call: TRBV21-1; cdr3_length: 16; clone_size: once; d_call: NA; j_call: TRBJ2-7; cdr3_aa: CASSLIQRTRSYEQYF; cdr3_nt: TGTGCCAGCAGCCTGATACAGCGGACTAGGTCCTACGAGCAGTACTTC
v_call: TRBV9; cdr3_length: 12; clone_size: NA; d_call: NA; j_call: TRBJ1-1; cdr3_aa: CASSGQNTEAFF; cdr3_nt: TGTGCCAGCAGCGGTCAAAACACTGAAGCTTTCTTT
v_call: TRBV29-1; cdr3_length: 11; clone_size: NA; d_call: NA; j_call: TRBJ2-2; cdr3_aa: CSARDTGELFF; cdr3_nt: TGCAGCGCCCGGGACACCGGGGAGCTGTTTTTT
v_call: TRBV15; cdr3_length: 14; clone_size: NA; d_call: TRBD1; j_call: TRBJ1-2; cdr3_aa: CATSRTTGGGGYTF; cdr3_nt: TGTGCCACCAGCCGAACCACAGGGGGCGGAGGCTACACCTTC
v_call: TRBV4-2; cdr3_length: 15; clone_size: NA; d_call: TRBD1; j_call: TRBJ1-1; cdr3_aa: CASSQDNRGRTEAFF; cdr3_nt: TGTGCCAGCAGCCAAGATAACAGGGGGAGGACTGAAGCTTTCTTT
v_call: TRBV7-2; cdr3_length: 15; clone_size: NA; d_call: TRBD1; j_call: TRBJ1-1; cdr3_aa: CASSPPRGQGTEAFF; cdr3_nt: TGTGCCAGCAGCCCCCCCAGGGGGCAGGGCACTGAAGCTTTCTTT
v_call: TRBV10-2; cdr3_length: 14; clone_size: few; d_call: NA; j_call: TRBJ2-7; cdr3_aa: CASSESGPPYEQYF; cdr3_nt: TGCGCCAGCAGTGAGTCGGGGCCTCCCTACGAGCAGTACTTC
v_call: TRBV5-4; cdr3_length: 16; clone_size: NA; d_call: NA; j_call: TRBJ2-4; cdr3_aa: CASSFDGGGAKNIQYF; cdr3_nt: TGTGCCAGCAGCTTTGACGGGGGTGGGGCCAAAAACATTCAGTACTTC
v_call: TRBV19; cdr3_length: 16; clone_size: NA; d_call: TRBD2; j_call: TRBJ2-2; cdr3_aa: CASMVAGLAVSGELFF; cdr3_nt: TGTGCCAGTATGGTGGCGGGACTAGCGGTCTCCGGGGAGCTGTTTTTT
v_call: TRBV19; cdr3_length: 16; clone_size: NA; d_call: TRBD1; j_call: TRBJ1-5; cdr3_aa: CASSAYSQGTRQPQHF; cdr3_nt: TGTGCCAGTAGTGCCTACTCACAGGGGACGCGTCAGCCCCAGCATTTT
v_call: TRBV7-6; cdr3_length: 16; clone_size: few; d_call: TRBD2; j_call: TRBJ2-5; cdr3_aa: CASSSSTSGGSKTQYF; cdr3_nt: TGTGCCAGCAGCTCCTCCACTAGCGGGGGGAGCAAGACCCAGTACTTC
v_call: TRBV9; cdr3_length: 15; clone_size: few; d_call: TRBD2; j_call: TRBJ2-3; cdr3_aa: CASSALAGVQDTQYF; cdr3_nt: TGTGCCAGCAGCGCCCTAGCGGGAGTTCAAGATACGCAGTATTTT
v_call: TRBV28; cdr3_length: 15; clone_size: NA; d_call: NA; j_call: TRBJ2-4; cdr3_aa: CASSPLGGVADIQYF; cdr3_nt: TGTGCCAGCAGTCCCTTAGGGGGGGTGGCAGACATTCAGTACTTC
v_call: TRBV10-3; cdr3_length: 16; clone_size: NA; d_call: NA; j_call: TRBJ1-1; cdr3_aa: CAITLSGGGSNTEAFF; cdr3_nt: TGTGCCATCACCCTCTCCGGGGGAGGGTCGAACACTGAAGCTTTCTTT
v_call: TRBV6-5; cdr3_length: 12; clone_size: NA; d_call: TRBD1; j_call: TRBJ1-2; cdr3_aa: CASSGTGYGYTF; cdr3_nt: TGTGCCAGCAGTGGGACAGGGTATGGCTACACCTTC
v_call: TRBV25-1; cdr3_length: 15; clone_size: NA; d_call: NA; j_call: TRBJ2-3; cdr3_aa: CASSGRLWGTDTQYF; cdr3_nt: TGTGCCAGCAGTGGCCGACTCTGGGGCACAGATACGCAGTATTTT
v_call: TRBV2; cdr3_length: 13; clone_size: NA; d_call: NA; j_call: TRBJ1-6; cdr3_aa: CASSESPDSPLHF; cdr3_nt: TGTGCCAGCAGTGAAAGTCCGGATTCACCCCTCCACTTT
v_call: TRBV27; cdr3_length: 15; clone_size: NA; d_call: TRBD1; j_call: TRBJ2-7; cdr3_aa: CASSLGDRENYEQYF; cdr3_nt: TGTGCCAGCAGTTTAGGGGACAGGGAGAACTACGAGCAGTACTTC
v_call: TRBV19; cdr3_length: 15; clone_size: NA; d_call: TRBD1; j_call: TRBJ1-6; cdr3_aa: CASSLPGTASSPLHF; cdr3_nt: TGTGCCAGTAGTCTCCCCGGGACAGCATCTTCACCCCTCCACTTT
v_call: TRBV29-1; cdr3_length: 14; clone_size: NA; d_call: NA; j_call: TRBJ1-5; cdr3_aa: CSVQGGAPNQPQHF; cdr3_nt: TGCAGCGTCCAAGGGGGGGCGCCTAATCAGCCCCAGCATTTT
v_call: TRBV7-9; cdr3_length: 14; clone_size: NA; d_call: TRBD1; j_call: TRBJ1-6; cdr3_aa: CASRQTGVGSPLHF; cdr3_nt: TGTGCCAGCAGACAAACAGGGGTAGGGTCACCCCTCCACTTT
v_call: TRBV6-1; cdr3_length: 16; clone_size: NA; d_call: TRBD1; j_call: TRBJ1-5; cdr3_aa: CASSEEWDRGQVPQHF; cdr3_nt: TGTGCCAGCAGTGAAGAATGGGACAGGGGCCAAGTGCCCCAGCATTTT
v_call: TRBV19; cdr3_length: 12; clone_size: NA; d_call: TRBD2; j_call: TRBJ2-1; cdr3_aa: CASRRGDNEQFF; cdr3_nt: TGTGCCAGTAGACGGGGGGACAATGAGCAGTTCTTC
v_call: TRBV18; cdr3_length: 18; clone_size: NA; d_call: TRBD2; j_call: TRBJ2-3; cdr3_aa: CASSPPSLAGLETDTQYF; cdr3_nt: TGTGCCAGCTCACCACCTTCTCTAGCGGGACTGGAGACAGATACGCAGTATTTT
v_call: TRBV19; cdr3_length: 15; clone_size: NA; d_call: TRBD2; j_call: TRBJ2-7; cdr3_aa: CASSNGEGGVHEQYF; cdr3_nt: TGTGCCAGTAGTAACGGGGAGGGAGGAGTCCACGAGCAGTACTTC
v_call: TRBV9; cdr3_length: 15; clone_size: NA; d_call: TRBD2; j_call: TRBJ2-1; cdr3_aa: CASSERLAGGNEQFF; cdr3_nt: TGTGCCAGCAGCGAAAGACTAGCGGGGGGGAATGAGCAGTTCTTC
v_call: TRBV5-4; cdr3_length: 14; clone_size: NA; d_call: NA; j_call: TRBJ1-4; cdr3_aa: CASSQQATNEKLFF; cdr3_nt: TGTGCCAGCAGCCAACAGGCAACTAATGAAAAACTGTTTTTT
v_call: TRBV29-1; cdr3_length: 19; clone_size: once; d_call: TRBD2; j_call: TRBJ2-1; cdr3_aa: CSVAGTSGEGRSSYNEQFF; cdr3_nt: TGCAGCGTAGCCGGGACTAGCGGAGAAGGCCGCAGCTCCTACAATGAGCAGTTCTTC
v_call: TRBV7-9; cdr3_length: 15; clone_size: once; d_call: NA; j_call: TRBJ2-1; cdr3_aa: CASSLAGQSYNEQFF; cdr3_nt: TGTGCCAGCAGCTTAGCCGGACAGTCCTACAATGAGCAGTTCTTC
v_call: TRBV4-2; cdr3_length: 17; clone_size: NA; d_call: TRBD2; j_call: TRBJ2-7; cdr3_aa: CASSQGGLAGPAYEQYF; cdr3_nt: TGTGCCAGCAGCCAAGGAGGGCTAGCGGGACCCGCCTACGAGCAGTACTTC
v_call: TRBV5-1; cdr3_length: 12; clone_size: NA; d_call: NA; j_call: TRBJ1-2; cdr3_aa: CASSLEGEGYTF; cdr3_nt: TGCGCCAGCAGCTTGGAGGGGGAGGGCTACACCTTC